This T cell receptor beta chain was found in a study of regulatory T cells in long-lasting Graves disease. Time point here: newly diagnosed GD, antithyroid drugs for less than 3 months. Isolated PBMC RNA provided the starting material for the TCR library. This clonotype occurred many times. The CDR3 extends over 14 amino acids. Trimming removed 7 bases from V and 2 bases from J, with 12 bases in between. The germline V gene encodes CDR1 SNHLY and CDR2 FYNNEI. In building TCR beta libraries, iRepertoire HTBI primers were used together with Arm-PCR of CDR3 regions. TCRdb reanalysed the multiplex PCR reads using MiXCR and keeps one entry per CDR3 protein. The sample has 360,000 or so distinct CDR3 sequences; roughly 10% are singletons. These data are also associated with another study on T cells in Graves' hyperthyroidism and ophthalmopathy.

This clonotype originated in a woman under 30 with Graves disease. This rearrangement joins TRBV2 to TRBJ1-5; D is possibly TRBD1 (5 bases). The sample consisted of peripheral blood mononuclear cells (PBMCs), taken at new diagnosis, from a patient treated with antithyroid drugs. CDR3 coding DNA: TGTGCCAGCACACGGGGCAGGGGCAATCAGCCCCAGCATTTT. This encodes CASTRGRGNQPQHF.